This TCR beta chain appears in the sequencing data of a study of cytomegalovirus exposure and HLA in healthy donors. This CDR3 comprises 14 residues. Germline loops: CDR1 LNHDA, CDR2 SQIVND (reference sequence). V lost 4 bases and J 4 bases, leaving 11 bases between the germline ends. TCRdb's table, derived via immunoSEQ multiplex PCR, lists solely in-frame clones and lacks some. The profile shows over 150,000 clones, 85% of them singletons. The chain couples TRBV19 to TRBJ2-1, with a weak D call TRBD1 (5 bases). The sequence came from a man between 18 and 35 years old in good health and CMV-seropositive. Sequenced input: PBMCs. CDR3 sequence: CASSRGPGYNEQFF. The CDR3 coding sequence is TGTGCCAGTAGTAGAGGACCAGGGTACAATGAGCAGTTCTTC.